This T cell receptor beta chain was obtained from a study of blood T cell repertoires in COVID-19. The protocol was immunoSEQ multiplex PCR, while the TCRdb copy is restricted to in-frame clones and leaves out a portion. The repertoire holds around 100,000 clones, with roughly 90% as singletons. This receptor was obtained from a man between 50 and 59 years old with active COVID-19. The material sequenced was peripheral blood.

CDR3 loop: CAISDTGGAWNTF. In nucleotides, the CDR3 is TGTGCCATCAGCGATACAGGGGGCGCATGGAACACCTTC. This chain connects TRBV10-3 to TRBJ1-2; 9 bases are shared with TRBD1. V lost 6 bases to trimming and J lost 12 bases; unmatched junction nucleotides: 11. Per germline, CDR1 ENHRY and CDR2 SYGVKD. CDR3 size: 13 residues.